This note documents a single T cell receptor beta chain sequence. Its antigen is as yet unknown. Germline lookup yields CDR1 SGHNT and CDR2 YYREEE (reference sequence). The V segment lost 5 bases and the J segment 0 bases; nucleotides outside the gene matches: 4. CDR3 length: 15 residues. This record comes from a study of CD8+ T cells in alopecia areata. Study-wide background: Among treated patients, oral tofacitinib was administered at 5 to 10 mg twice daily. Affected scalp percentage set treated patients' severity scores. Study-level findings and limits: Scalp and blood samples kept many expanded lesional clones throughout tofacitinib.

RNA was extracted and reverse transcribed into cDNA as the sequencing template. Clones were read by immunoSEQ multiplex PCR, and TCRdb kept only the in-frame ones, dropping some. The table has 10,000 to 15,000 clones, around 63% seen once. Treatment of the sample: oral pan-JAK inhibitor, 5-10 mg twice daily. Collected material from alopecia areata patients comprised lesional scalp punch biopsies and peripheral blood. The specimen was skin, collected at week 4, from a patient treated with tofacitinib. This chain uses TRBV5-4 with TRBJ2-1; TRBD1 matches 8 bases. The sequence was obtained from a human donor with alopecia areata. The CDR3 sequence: CASSRDRSSYNEQFF. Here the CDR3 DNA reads TGTGCCAGCAGTCGGGACAGGAGCTCCTACAATGAGCAGTTCTTC. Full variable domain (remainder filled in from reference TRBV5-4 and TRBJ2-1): ETGVTQSPTHLIKTRGQQVTLRCSSQSGHNTVSWYQQALGQGPQFIFQYYREEENGRGNFPPRFSGLQFPNYSSELNVNALELDDSALYLCASSRDRSSYNEQFFGPGTRLTVL.